What follows are 20 T cell receptor beta chains derived from one specimen sequenced in a study of T cells after yellow fever vaccination. TCRdb independently ran MiXCR on the 5' RACE reads; one entry per CDR3 protein. The sample contains hundreds of thousands of distinct CDR3 sequences, 15% to 20% of which appear only once. Source: PBMCs, taken 15 days after the yellow fever booster vaccination. The receptors were gathered from a man aged 25 to 40 who received the YFV17D yellow fever vaccine.

V usage is TRBV20-1 and J usage is TRBJ2-5; D is possibly TRBD2 (5 bases). Germline V lookup: CDR1 DFQATT, CDR2 SNEGSKA (reference sequence). The V gene lost 6 bases and the J gene lost 1 base, with 15 bases spanning the gap. The CDR3 covers 14 residues. The CDR3 DNA reads as TGCAGTGCCGGATCGGAGGCGCGCCAAGAGACCCAGTACTTC. Amino acids: CSAGSEARQETQYF.

This clonotype was recorded a few times. The chain uses TRBV20-1 and TRBJ2-2; 11 nucleotides match TRBD2. This CDR3 region has 15 residues. Trimming at V came to 3 bases and at J to 6 bases, leaving 6 bases not matched to a gene. Germline loops: CDR1 DFQATT, CDR2 SNEGSKA (reference sequence). This CDR3 reads CSASPTSGSAGELFF. DNA for the CDR3: TGCAGTGCTAGCCCCACTAGCGGGAGTGCCGGGGAGCTGTTTTTT.

The J gene is TRBJ2-2, the V gene TRBV5-1; no definite D call. V lost 1 base to trimming and J lost 7 bases, with 5 bases between them. The CDR3 has 12 amino acids. In germline, CDR1 is SGHRS, CDR2 YFSETQ. The CDR3 DNA reads TGCGCCAGCAGCTTGACGGTCGGGGAGCTGTTTTTT. Translating it yields CASSLTVGELFF.

The V call is TRBV28, the J call TRBJ2-5; D may match TRBD1 or TRBD2 (5 bases each). V was trimmed by 6 bases and J by 6 bases, leaving 17 bases between them. Germline V gene data show CDR1 as MDHEN and CDR2 as SYDVKM. The CDR3 runs to 14 residues. The CDR3 loop reads CASRIDGTRKTQYF. In DNA form, the CDR3 reads TGTGCCAGCAGAATTGACGGGACGAGGAAGACCCAGTACTTC.

This chain joins TRBV5-1 and TRBJ2-7; 10 positions agree with TRBD2. The V segment lost 1 base and the J segment 2 bases; nucleotides outside the gene matches: 6. Looked up from germline, CDR1 is SGHRS and CDR2 is YFSETQ. The CDR3 has 16 residues. The CDR3 spells CASSLRVAGGTYEQYF. In DNA form, the CDR3 reads TGCGCCAGCAGCTTGCGGGTAGCGGGAGGAACCTACGAGCAGTACTTC. The full variable domain, its missing parts supplied by reference TRBV5-1 and TRBJ2-7, is KAGVTQTPRYLIKTRGQQVTLSCSPISGHRSVSWYQQTPGQGLQFLFEYFSETQRNKGNFPGRFSGRQFSNSRSEMNVSTLELGDSALYLCASSLRVAGGTYEQYFGPGTRLTVT.

The chain employs TRBV6-1 and TRBJ2-3; TRBD1 matches at 12 bases. Germline V CDR1 and CDR2: MNHNS, SASEGT. The junction had 6 bases not matched to a gene; V was cut back by 5 bases and J by 3 bases. The CDR3 loop spans 16 amino acids. The CDR3 spells CASSLGQGALTDTQYF. The CDR3 nucleotides read TGTGCCAGCAGTCTGGGACAGGGGGCCCTAACAGATACGCAGTATTTT.

This clonotype came up a few times. V is TRBV25-1 and J is TRBJ1-1; no reliable D call. Per germline, CDR1 MGHDK and CDR2 SYGVNS. V was clipped by 3 bases and J by 4 bases, with 12 bases between them. This CDR3 is built from 14 residues. CDR3 bases: TGTGCCAGCAGTGAGTATAGCCTTAGCACTGAAGCTTTCTTT. This encodes CASSEYSLSTEAFF. The entire variable domain, with the rest obtained from reference TRBV25-1 and TRBJ1-1, is as follows: EADIYQTPRYLVIGTGKKITLECSQTMGHDKMYWYQQDPGMELHLIHYSYGVNSTEKGDLSSESTVSRIRTEHFPLTLESARPSHTSQYLCASSEYSLSTEAFFGQGTRLTVV.

This clonotype appeared a few times. The rearrangement uses TRBV20-1 and TRBJ1-3; D is undetermined. The CDR3 sequence is 11 residues long. Trimming took off 6 bases at V and 4 bases at J, with 7 bases between the two ends. CDR1 and CDR2 from the germline V gene are DFQATT and SNEGSKA (reference sequence). CDR3 DNA: TGCAGTGCCCTCCAGGGAAACACCATATATTTT. This gives the protein CSALQGNTIYF.

This chain links TRBV6-1 with TRBJ2-7, with 9 positions matching TRBD2. This CDR3 is 15 amino acids long. The junction had 9 bases not matched to a gene; V was cut back by 7 bases and J by 2 bases. Germline CDR1 MNHNS, CDR2 SASEGT. The CDR3 nucleotides are TGTGCCAGCACCCCAGCCCTAGCGGGAACCTACGAGCAGTACTTC. Translating gives CASTPALAGTYEQYF.

Regarding this clonotype: The junction and the germline gene differ at one end; a read error may be behind it. The chain employs TRBV9 and TRBJ1-4, with unresolved D. The CDR3 has 12 residues. CDR1 and CDR2 (germline): SGDLS, YYNGEE. Written as DNA, the CDR3 is TGTGCCAACAGCCCCTACCGGGGTATACTGTTTTTT. Translated: CANSPYRGILFF.

Written as DNA, the CDR3 is TGTGCCAGCAGCTTGGGGGCAGGCATTCAGTACTTC. Amino acids: CASSLGAGIQYF. The V and J genes are TRBV7-9 and TRBJ2-4, with D possibly being TRBD1 (6 bases). V lost 3 bases and J 9 bases, leaving 9 bases between the germline ends. Per the germline V gene, CDR1 is SEHNR and CDR2 is FQNEAQ (reference sequence). The CDR3 contains 12 residues.

This clonotype was found a few times. The chain has TRBV7-8 and TRBJ1-4, with 7 bases that match TRBD1. V trimming: 7 bases; J trimming: 13 bases; junction bases outside the gene matches: 15. Germline assignment: CDR1 SGHVS and CDR2 FQNEAQ. The CDR3 runs 14 residues. The CDR3 region has the DNA TGTGCCAGCACCTCCCCGGGACAGACTGTTAGACTGTTTTTT. Its protein product is CASTSPGQTVRLFF.

J is TRBJ1-5 and V is TRBV19, with a tentative D call TRBD1 (5 bases). This CDR3 spans 14 amino acids. V was clipped by 1 base and J by 6 bases, with 10 bases between them. CDR1 and CDR2 from the germline V gene are LNHDA and SQIVND (reference sequence). CDR3: CASSIVGGTQPQHF. DNA of the CDR3: TGTGCCAGTAGTATAGTCGGGGGGACTCAGCCCCAGCATTTT.

This clonotype was observed a handful of times. This sequence joins TRBV29-1 and TRBJ2-7; no reliable D call. Per germline, CDR1 SQVTM and CDR2 ANQGSEA. There are 12 residues in the CDR3. V shed 4 bases and J shed 2 bases, with 9 bases lying between them. The CDR3 here is CSVGSQTYEQYF. DNA of the CDR3: TGCAGCGTTGGATCACAAACCTACGAGCAGTACTTC.

This chain joins TRBV5-1 and TRBJ2-7, with TRBD1 as a possible D gene (6 bases). Germline values: CDR1 SGHRS, CDR2 YFSETQ. The ends were cut back, 4 bases at V and 7 bases at J, with 24 bases in the middle. There are 16 residues in the CDR3. CDR3 nucleotide sequence: TGCGCCAGCAGCCCGTGGACAGCCTACCCCGGCGAGGAGCAGTACTTC. Translation gives CASSPWTAYPGEEQYF.

This clonotype has just a few counts. V is TRBV5-1 and J is TRBJ2-7; no clear D. Germline CDR1 SGHRS, CDR2 YFSETQ. This CDR3 has 13 residues. V gave up 4 bases and J gave up 5 bases, with 13 bases separating them. The CDR3 coding sequence is TGCGCCAGCAGCCCTCACTCTTTTGACGAGCAGTACTTC. It is translated as CASSPHSFDEQYF.

CDR3 DNA: TGCAGTGCGGTGAGCCTGGGTCTACGAGAGACCCAGTACTTC. Protein product: CSAVSLGLRETQYF. The J gene is TRBJ2-5, the V gene TRBV20-1; D uncertain. Trimming shortened V by 6 bases and J by 4 bases, and 18 bases separated the two germline ends. The germline gives CDR1 DFQATT, CDR2 SNEGSKA (reference sequence). The CDR3 sequence is 14 residues long.

The chain employs TRBV20-1 and TRBJ2-3, with D hard to call. This CDR3 is 12 amino acids long. From germline, CDR1 is DFQATT and CDR2 SNEGSKA (reference sequence). Trimming pared 5 bases from V and 8 bases from J, leaving 14 bases between. CDR3 nucleotides: TGCAGTGCTGGGTCTCTCTCGGGTACGCAGTATTTT. Encoded protein: CSAGSLSGTQYF.

The J gene is TRBJ2-3, the V gene TRBV20-1, with 8 bases fitting TRBD2. In germline, CDR1 is DFQATT, CDR2 SNEGSKA (reference sequence). J lost 3 bases, V lost 3 bases, and 8 bases had no gene match. This CDR3 is 15 amino acids long. The CDR3 is CSARWGGRLTDTQYF. The DNA of the CDR3 is TGCAGTGCTAGGTGGGGCGGGAGGTTAACAGATACGCAGTATTTT.

This clonotype has more than one count but fewer than ten. The gene calls are TRBV6-5 and TRBJ2-7, with D unresolved. From germline, CDR1 is MNHEY and CDR2 SVGAGI. This CDR3 contains 13 residues. Between the trimmed V and J ends, which lost 3 bases and 1 base, there was a span of 7 bases. The chain's CDR3 is CASSYRRSYEQYF. The DNA of the CDR3 is TGTGCCAGCAGTTATCGGCGATCCTACGAGCAGTACTTC.